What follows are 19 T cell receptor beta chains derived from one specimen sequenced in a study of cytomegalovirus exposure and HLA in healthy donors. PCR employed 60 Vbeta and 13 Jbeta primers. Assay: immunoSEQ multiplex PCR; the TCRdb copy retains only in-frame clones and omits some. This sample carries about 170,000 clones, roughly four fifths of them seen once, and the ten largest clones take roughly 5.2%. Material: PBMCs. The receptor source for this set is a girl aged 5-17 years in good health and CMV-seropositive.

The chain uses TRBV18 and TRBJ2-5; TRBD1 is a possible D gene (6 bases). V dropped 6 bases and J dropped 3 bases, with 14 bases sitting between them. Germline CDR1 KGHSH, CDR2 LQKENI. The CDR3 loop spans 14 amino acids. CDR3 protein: CASSWSRQEETQYF. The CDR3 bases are TGTGCCAGCTCCTGGTCCCGACAGGAAGAGACCCAGTACTTC.

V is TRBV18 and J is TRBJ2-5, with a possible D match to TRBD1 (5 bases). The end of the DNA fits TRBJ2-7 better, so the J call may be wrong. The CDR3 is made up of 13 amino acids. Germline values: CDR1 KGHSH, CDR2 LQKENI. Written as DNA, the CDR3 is TGTGCCAGCTCACCAGTACAGGACAACGAGCAGTACTTC. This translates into CASSPVQDNEQYF.

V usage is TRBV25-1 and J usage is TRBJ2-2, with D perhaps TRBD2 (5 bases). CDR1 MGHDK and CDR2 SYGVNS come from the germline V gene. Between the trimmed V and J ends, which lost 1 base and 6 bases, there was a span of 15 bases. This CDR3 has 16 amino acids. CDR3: CASSEWWGERPGELFF. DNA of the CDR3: TGTGCCAGCAGTGAATGGTGGGGAGAGAGACCCGGGGAGCTGTTTTTT.

The chain's CDR3 is CASSVGTGANTEAFF. The CDR3 DNA follows: TGTGCCAGCAGCGTAGGGACAGGGGCGAACACTGAAGCTTTCTTT. This chain connects TRBV9 to TRBJ1-1, with TRBD1 matching over 9 bases. Germline CDR1 and CDR2: SGDLS and YYNGEE. J lost 1 base, V lost 0 bases, and 1 base had no gene match. This CDR3 has 15 residues.

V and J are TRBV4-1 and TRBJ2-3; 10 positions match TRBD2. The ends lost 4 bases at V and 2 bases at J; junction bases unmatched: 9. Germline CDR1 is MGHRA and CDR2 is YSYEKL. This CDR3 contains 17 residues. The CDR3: CASSPYSSGGATDTQYF. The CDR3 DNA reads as TGCGCCAGCAGCCCGTACTCAAGCGGGGGGGCCACAGATACGCAGTATTTT.

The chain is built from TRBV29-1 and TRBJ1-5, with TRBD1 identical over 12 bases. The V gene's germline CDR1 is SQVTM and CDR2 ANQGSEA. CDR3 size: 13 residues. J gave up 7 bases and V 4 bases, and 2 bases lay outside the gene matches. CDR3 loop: CSVGGTGGQPQHF. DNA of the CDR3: TGCAGCGTTGGCGGGACAGGGGGCCAGCCCCAGCATTTT.

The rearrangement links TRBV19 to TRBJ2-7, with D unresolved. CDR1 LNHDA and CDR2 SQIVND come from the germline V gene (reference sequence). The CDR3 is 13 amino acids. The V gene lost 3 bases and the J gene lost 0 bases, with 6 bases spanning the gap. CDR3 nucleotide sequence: TGTGCCAGTAGTATTTTAGACTCCTACGAGCAGTACTTC. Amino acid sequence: CASSILDSYEQYF.

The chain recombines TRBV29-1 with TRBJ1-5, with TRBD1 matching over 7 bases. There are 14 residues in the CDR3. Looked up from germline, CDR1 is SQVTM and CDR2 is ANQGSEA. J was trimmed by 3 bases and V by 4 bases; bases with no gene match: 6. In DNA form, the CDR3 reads TGCAGCGTTGTAACAGGGGATGACAATCAGCCCCAGCATTTT. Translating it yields CSVVTGDDNQPQHF. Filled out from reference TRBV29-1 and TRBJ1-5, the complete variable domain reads SAVISQKPSRDICQRGTSLTIQCQVDSQVTMMFWYRQQPGQSLTLIATANQGSEATYESGFVIDKFPISRPNLTFSTLTVSNMSPEDSSIYLCSVVTGDDNQPQHFGDGTRLSIL.

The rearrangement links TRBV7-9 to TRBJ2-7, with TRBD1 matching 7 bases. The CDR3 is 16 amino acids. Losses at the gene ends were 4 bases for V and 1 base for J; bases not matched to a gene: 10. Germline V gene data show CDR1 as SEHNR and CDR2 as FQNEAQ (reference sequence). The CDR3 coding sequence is TGTGCCAGCAGCTCCCATTCACAGGGGCTATCCTACGAGCAGTACTTC. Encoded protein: CASSSHSQGLSYEQYF.

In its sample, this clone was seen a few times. The chain's CDR3 is CASSPDGRGTEAFF. The CDR3 bases are TGCGCCAGCAGCCCGGACGGGCGAGGGACTGAAGCTTTCTTT. J is TRBJ1-1 and V is TRBV5-1; D is unresolved. Germline V gene sequence: CDR1 SGHRS, CDR2 YFSETQ. The CDR3 totals 14 residues. V lost 4 bases to trimming and J lost 5 bases, with 15 bases between them. The full variable domain, rest sourced from reference TRBV5-1 and TRBJ1-1, is KAGVTQTPRYLIKTRGQQVTLSCSPISGHRSVSWYQQTPGQGLQFLFEYFSETQRNKGNFPGRFSGRQFSNSRSEMNVSTLELGDSALYLCASSPDGRGTEAFFGQGTRLTVV.

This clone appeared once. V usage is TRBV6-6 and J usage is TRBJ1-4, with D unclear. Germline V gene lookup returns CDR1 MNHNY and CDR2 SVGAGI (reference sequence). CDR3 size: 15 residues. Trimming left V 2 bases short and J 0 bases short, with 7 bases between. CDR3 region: CASSYLEATNEKLFF. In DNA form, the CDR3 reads TGTGCCAGCAGTTACCTAGAGGCAACTAATGAAAAACTGTTTTTT.

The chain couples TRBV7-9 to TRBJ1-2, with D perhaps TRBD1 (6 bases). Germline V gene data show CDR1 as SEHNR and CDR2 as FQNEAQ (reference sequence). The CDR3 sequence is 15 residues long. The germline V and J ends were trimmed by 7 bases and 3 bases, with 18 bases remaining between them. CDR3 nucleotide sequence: TGTGCCAGCACCTCCACCGGGACAAATTACTATGGCTACACCTTC. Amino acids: CASTSTGTNYYGYTF.

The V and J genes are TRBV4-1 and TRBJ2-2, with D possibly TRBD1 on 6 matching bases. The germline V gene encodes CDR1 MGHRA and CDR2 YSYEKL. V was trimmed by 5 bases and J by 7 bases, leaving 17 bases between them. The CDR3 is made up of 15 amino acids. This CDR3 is CASSGSLLQGGELFF. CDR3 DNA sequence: TGCGCCAGCAGCGGTTCGCTTTTACAGGGCGGGGAGCTGTTTTTT.

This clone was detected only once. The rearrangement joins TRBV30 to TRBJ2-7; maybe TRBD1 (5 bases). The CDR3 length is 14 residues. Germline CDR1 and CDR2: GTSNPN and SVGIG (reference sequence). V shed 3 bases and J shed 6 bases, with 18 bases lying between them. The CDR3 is CAWRIRGGAFEQYF. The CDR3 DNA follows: TGTGCCTGGAGGATTAGGGGTGGCGCGTTCGAGCAGTACTTC.

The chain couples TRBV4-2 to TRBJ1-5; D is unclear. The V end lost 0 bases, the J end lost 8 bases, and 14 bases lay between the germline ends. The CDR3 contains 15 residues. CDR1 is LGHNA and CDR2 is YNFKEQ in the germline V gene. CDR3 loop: CASSQDVRGMEPQHF. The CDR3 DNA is TGTGCCAGCAGCCAAGATGTAAGAGGGATGGAGCCCCAGCATTTT.

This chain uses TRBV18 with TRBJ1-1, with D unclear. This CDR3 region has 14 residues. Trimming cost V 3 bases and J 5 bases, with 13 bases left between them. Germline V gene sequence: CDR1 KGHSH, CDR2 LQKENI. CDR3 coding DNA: TGTGCCAGCTCACCGGGGAGGGTTAAGACTGAAGCTTTCTTT. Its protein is CASSPGRVKTEAFF.

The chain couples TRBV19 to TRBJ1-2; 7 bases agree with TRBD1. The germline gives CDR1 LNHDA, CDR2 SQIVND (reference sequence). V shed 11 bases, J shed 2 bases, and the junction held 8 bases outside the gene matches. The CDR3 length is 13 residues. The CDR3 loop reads CAVYRGGNYGYTF. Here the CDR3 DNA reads TGTGCCGTCTACAGGGGAGGAAACTATGGCTACACCTTC. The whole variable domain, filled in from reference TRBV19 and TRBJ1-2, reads DGGITQSPKYLFRKEGQNVTLSCEQNLNHDAMYWYRQDPGQGLRLIYYSQIVNDFQKGDIAEGYSVSREKKESFPLTVTSAQKNPTAFYLCAVYRGGNYGYTFGSGTRLTVV.

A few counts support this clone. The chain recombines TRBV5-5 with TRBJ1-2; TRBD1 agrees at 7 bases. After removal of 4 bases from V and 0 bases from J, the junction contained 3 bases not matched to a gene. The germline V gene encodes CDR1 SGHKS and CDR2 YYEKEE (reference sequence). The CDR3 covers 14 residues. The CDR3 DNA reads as TGTGCCAGCAGCCGGGACAGAACTAACTATGGCTACACCTTC. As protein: CASSRDRTNYGYTF.

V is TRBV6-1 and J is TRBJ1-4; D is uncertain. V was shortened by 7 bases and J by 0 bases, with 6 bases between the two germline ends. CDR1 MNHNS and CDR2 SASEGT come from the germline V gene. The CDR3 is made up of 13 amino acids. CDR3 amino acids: CASIRTTNEKLFF. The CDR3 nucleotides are TGTGCCAGCATCCGTACAACTAATGAAAAACTGTTTTTT.